The following is a T cell receptor beta chain sequence with its context. The antigen is unknown. Regarding time point: time of PML onset. Between about 16 and 56 months of natalizumab therapy passed before PML developed in these natalizumab-treated patients. This sample was included in a study of multiple sclerosis patients with progressive multifocal leukoencephalopathy. General observations from the study: Expanded clones at PML onset predated and persisted through natalizumab therapy.

CDR3 length equals 13 residues. J gave up 4 bases and V 5 bases, and 3 bases lay outside the gene matches. Per germline, CDR1 LGHNA and CDR2 YSLEER. Profiled with immunoSEQ multiplex PCR; TCRdb holds only in-frame clones, not every one. The sample has roughly 30,000 clones, 87% seen once. The sequence derives from a woman in her thirties or forties with progressive multifocal leukoencephalopathy. The specimen comprised PBMCs, sampled from a patient treated with natalizumab. This chain connects TRBV4-3 to TRBJ1-2; 8 bases fit TRBD1. CDR3 DNA sequence: TGCGCCAGCAGCGCAGACAGGGGCTATGGCTACACCTTC. Amino acid sequence: CASSADRGYGYTF.